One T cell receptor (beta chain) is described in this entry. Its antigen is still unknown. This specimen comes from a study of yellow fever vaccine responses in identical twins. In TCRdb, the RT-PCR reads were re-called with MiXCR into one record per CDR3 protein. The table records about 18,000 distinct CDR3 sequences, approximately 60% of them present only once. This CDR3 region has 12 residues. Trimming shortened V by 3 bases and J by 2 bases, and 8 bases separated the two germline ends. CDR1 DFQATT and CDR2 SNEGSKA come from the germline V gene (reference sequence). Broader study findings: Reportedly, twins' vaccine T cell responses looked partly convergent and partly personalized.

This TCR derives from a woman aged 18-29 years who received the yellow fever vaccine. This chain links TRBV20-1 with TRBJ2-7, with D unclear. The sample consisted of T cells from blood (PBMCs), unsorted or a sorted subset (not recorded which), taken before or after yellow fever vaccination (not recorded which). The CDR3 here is CSASSPTYEQYF. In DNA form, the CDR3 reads TGCAGTGCTAGCTCACCTACCTACGAGCAGTACTTC.